This T cell receptor (beta chain) appears in the sequencing data of a study of T cell responses to AZD1222 COVID-19 vaccine. A word on this clone: Its antigen is not identified.

CDR3 length equals 12 residues. From germline, CDR1 is SNHLY and CDR2 FYNNEI. The ends were cut back, 7 bases at V and 8 bases at J, with 14 bases in the middle. This table comes from immunoSEQ multiplex PCR, and its TCRdb copy is limited to in-frame clones, with some not included. The profile covers 150,000 or so clones, with around 93% appearing a single time and 3% to 4% taken by the ten largest. General study results and limits: Researchers report vaccine-associated CD4 TCRs spanning spike, with dominance at 160-218 and 743-854. Donors were largely white British and mainly female; clonal diversity was possibly underestimated. Recipients of AZD1222 seropositive at baseline numbered only 6 or 7. Spike-specific TCR breadth and depth both grew after two AZD1222 doses.

The chain uses TRBV2 and TRBJ1-2; D is perhaps TRBD1 (5 bases). This receptor was taken from an adult who received the AZD1222 COVID-19 vaccine. The specimen comprised peripheral blood, sampled 28 days after the second AZD1222 dose. CDR3 DNA: TGTGCCAGCAAGACAGCCTTCGAGGGCTACACCTTC. It encodes CASKTAFEGYTF.